The rows below give T cell receptor beta chains drawn from one sample of a study of a mutant IDH1 vaccine in newly diagnosed glioma. Profiled with immunoSEQ multiplex PCR; TCRdb holds only in-frame clones, not every one. The profile shows over 75,000 clones, about 81% of them singletons. These receptors have no known antigen. The sample here was PBMCs, taken from a glioma patient whose treatment included an IDH1 peptide vaccine. These receptors came from a man aged 35-49 years with glioma. Each CDR3 is given with its conserved first and last residue. The order of the fields is D gene, J gene, V gene, CDR3 protein. D genes are given only for firm matches.

>TRBD2|TRBJ2-3|TRBV7-9
CASSRSGGAEDTQYF
>TRBD1|TRBJ1-2|TRBV6-5
CASSHDRVYGYTF
>TRBD2|TRBJ2-7|TRBV4-1
CASSQFASGGASGEQYF
>.|TRBJ1-4|TRBV2
CASSERVVEKLFF
>.|TRBJ2-7|TRBV4-3
CASSQARGREQYF
>TRBD1|TRBJ1-1|TRBV14
CASSQYRDRGTEAFF
>.|TRBJ2-5|TRBV11-2
CASSPPGAQGETQYF
>TRBD1|TRBJ1-2|TRBV4-3
CASSQDAGGINYGYTF
>.|TRBJ2-7|TRBV9
CASSVGYGPEQYF
>.|TRBJ2-7|TRBV19
CASSIKGPRPYEQYF
>.|TRBJ1-5|TRBV11-2
CASSLVLGQPQHF
>TRBD1|TRBJ2-1|TRBV28
CASSFGVGQGFF
>.|TRBJ2-6|TRBV7-9
CASSLGPGTGANVLTF
>.|TRBJ1-1|TRBV11-1
CASSLLRGSGTEAFF
>.|TRBJ2-3|TRBV4-3
CASSQAEWQGDTQYF
>.|TRBJ1-2|TRBV28
CASSLWQGAQGYGYTF
>.|TRBJ2-1|TRBV2
CASQNADEQFF
>.|TRBJ1-5|TRBV11-3
CASSLGVGRGSNQPQHF